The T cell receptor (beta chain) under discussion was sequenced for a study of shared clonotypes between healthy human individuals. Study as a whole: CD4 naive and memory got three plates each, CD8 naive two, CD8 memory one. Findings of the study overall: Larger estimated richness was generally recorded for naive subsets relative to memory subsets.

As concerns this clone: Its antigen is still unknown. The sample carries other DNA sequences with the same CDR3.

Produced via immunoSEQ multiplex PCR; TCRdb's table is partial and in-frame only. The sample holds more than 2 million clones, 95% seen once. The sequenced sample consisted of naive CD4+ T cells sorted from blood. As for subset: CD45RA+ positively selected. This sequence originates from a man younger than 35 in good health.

The CDR3 loop reads CAWSVRGSGANVLTF. CDR3 DNA: TGTGCCTGGAGTGTTCGAGGCTCTGGGGCCAACGTCCTGACTTTC. V is TRBV30 and J is TRBJ2-6; no clear D. The CDR3 totals 15 residues. Trimming took 0 bases from V and 0 from J, leaving 6 bases between them. The germline V gene has CDR1 GTSNPN and CDR2 SVGIG (reference sequence).